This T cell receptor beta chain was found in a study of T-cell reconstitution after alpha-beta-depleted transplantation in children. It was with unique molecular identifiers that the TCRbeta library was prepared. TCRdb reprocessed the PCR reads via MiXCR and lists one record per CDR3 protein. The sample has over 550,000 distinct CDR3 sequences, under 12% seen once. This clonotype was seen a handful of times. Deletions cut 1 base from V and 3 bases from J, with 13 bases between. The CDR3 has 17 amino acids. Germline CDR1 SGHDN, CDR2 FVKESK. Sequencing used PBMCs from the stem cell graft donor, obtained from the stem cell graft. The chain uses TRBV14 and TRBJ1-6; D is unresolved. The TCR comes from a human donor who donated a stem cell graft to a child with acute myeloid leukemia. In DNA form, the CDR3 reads TGTGCCAGCAGCCAAGTTCTCTCAGGAAACTATAATTCACCCCTCCACTTT. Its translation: CASSQVLSGNYNSPLHF.